The 19 T cell receptor beta chains presented below share a single source sample, sequenced in a study of cytomegalovirus exposure and HLA in healthy donors (dated by TCRdb to about 2017). Libraries were prepared through the immunoSEQ multiplex PCR assay. The multiplex PCR relied on a mix of 60 forward primers for TCR Vbeta segments and 13 reverse primers for TCR Jbeta segments. TCRdb provides this immuneACCESS table in a form limited to in-frame rearrangements. Some clones are lacking; in checked studies, under half of them reflect an unresolved V gene, and why the rest are absent is not known. Across this sample there are 160,000 or so clones, with around 78% seen only once. The biggest ten clones account for 1% of the sample. The material sequenced was PBMCs. Source of these receptors: a woman between 40 and 50 years old in good health and CMV-seronegative.

This clone appeared a few times. V is TRBV29-1 and J is TRBJ2-3; a possible D gene is TRBD1 (5 bases). The germline V gene encodes CDR1 SQVTM and CDR2 ANQGSEA. The CDR3 totals 13 residues. V lost 7 bases to trimming and J lost 0 bases, with 11 bases between them. CDR3 bases: TGCAGCGCCGGACACCTTAGCACAGATACGCAGTATTTT. This codes for CSAGHLSTDTQYF.

This sequence joins TRBV12-2 and TRBJ1-2; TRBD1 is taken as the D call from the table, unchecked against the DNA. TRBV12-2 is marked as a pseudogene. CDR3 length: 18 residues. The CDR3 reads CASRPLRTGKGVNYGYTF. For the CDR3, the DNA is TGTGCAAGTCGCCCTCTAAGGACAGGGAAGGGGGTTAACTATGGCTACACCTTC.

This sequence joins TRBV19 and TRBJ2-7; no clear D gene. Between the trimmed V and J ends, which lost 5 bases and 0 bases, there was a span of 14 bases. CDR1 is LNHDA and CDR2 is SQIVND in the germline V gene (reference sequence). This CDR3 has 15 residues. CDR3: CASSPSLRSSYEQYF. CDR3 in DNA: TGTGCCAGTAGTCCCTCCTTGCGGAGCTCCTACGAGCAGTACTTC.

The chain is built from TRBV9 and TRBJ1-2, with D possibly matching TRBD1 (6 bases). The CDR3 has 14 residues. The germline gives CDR1 SGDLS, CDR2 YYNGEE. The V end was cut by 6 bases, the J end by 6 bases, with 18 bases between. CDR3 protein: CASTPPRGRHGYTF. In DNA, the CDR3 is TGTGCCAGCACCCCCCCGCGGGGGCGGCATGGCTACACCTTC.

J is TRBJ1-2 and V is TRBV5-6; 8 positions agree with TRBD1. This CDR3 is 14 amino acids long. Germline assignment: CDR1 SGHDT and CDR2 YYEEEE. V lost 2 bases, J lost 2 bases, and 2 bases stayed unmatched. CDR3 bases: TGTGCCAGCAGCTTACAGGGGGGAAACTATGGCTACACCTTC. It is translated as CASSLQGGNYGYTF.

The chain employs TRBV19 and TRBJ2-5, with 10 bases that match TRBD2. This CDR3 spans 16 amino acids. Germline CDR1 LNHDA, CDR2 SQIVND (reference sequence). V lost 5 bases to trimming and J lost 1 base; unmatched junction nucleotides: 7. CDR3 bases: TGTGCCAGTAGTGCCCTGGGACTAGCGTTCCAAGAGACCCAGTACTTC. Amino acid sequence: CASSALGLAFQETQYF.

This clone has just one count. The V and J genes are TRBV28 and TRBJ1-3; tentatively, D is TRBD1 (6 bases). The CDR3 length is 15 residues. Per the germline V gene, CDR1 is MDHEN and CDR2 is SYDVKM. V shed 8 bases and J shed 0 bases, with 14 bases lying between them. CDR3 bases: TGTGCCAGCTGCACCACAGGGCTCTCTGGAAACACCATATATTTT. It specifies CASCTTGLSGNTIYF.

The chain employs TRBV30 and TRBJ2-7; weak D call: TRBD1 (5 bases). The V gene lost 4 bases and the J gene lost 0 bases, with 16 bases spanning the gap. The CDR3 extends over 15 amino acids. CDR1 GTSNPN and CDR2 SVGIG come from the germline V gene (reference sequence). CDR3 amino acids: CAWTGHLASSYEQYF. The CDR3 nucleotides read TGTGCCTGGACAGGGCATCTGGCCAGCTCCTACGAGCAGTACTTC.

The J gene is TRBJ2-5, the V gene TRBV7-9, with D perhaps matching TRBD2 (6 bases). V gave up 1 base and J gave up 5 bases, with 8 bases separating them. CDR1 and CDR2 from the germline V gene are SEHNR and FQNEAQ (reference sequence). The CDR3 totals 13 residues. The CDR3 nucleotides read TGTGCCAGCAGCTTAGGTGCGGGGGAGACCCAGTACTTC. Translating it yields CASSLGAGETQYF.

This clone appeared a single time. This chain connects TRBV6-1 to TRBJ2-2, with D maybe TRBD1 (5 bases). V lost 5 bases, J lost 6 bases, and 13 bases lay in between. CDR3 length equals 14 residues. From germline, CDR1 is MNHNS and CDR2 SASEGT. The CDR3 is CASSSRTSAGELFF. In DNA, the CDR3 is TGTGCCAGCAGTTCCAGGACATCGGCCGGGGAGCTGTTTTTT.

This clone was counted only a few times. This chain's CDR3 is CASSQDGGTSSYEQYF. CDR3 in DNA: TGCGCCAGCAGCCAAGATGGCGGGACTAGCTCCTACGAGCAGTACTTC. The J gene is TRBJ2-7, the V gene TRBV4-1; 8 bases line up with TRBD2. Trimming cost V 0 bases and J 0 bases; bases outside gene matches: 4. The CDR3 length is 16 residues. Germline V gene sequence: CDR1 MGHRA, CDR2 YSYEKL.

The chain carries TRBV19 and TRBJ1-5; 7 positions match TRBD1. Trimming cost V 5 bases and J 2 bases; bases outside gene matches: 3. The CDR3 is 14 residues long. Germline V gene data show CDR1 as LNHDA and CDR2 as SQIVND (reference sequence). The CDR3 protein is CASSAGGGNQPQHF. CDR3 DNA sequence: TGTGCCAGTAGTGCAGGGGGAGGCAATCAGCCCCAGCATTTT.

The chain joins TRBV7-2 to TRBJ2-3; a possible D gene is TRBD2 (5 bases). Germline values: CDR1 SGHTA, CDR2 FQGNSA. The CDR3 covers 16 residues. Trimming stripped 5 bases from V and 0 bases from J, with 15 bases between. The CDR3 DNA is TGTGCCAGCAGCCTCGGAGCGGTGACTAGCACAGATACGCAGTATTTT. It encodes CASSLGAVTSTDTQYF.

This clone showed up just a few times. The chain recombines TRBV27 with TRBJ2-7; 8 positions match TRBD2. Looked up from germline, CDR1 is MNHEY and CDR2 is SMNVEV (reference sequence). Losses at the gene ends were 1 base for V and 5 bases for J; bases not matched to a gene: 10. The CDR3 length is 16 residues. The CDR3 bases are TGTGCCAGCAGTTTATTGGCGGGAGGACCCCTCAACGAGCAGTACTTC. Its translation is CASSLLAGGPLNEQYF.

V gene TRBV7-8 combines with J gene TRBJ2-3; D is uncertain. This CDR3 region has 13 residues. Germline V lookup: CDR1 SGHVS, CDR2 FQNEAQ. Trimming took 5 bases from V and 6 from J, leaving 12 bases between them. As DNA, the CDR3 is TGTGCCAGCAGCCCTCTTGACTCCGATACGCAGTATTTT. Amino acids: CASSPLDSDTQYF.

This rearrangement joins TRBV7-9 to TRBJ1-4, with 9 bases fitting TRBD1. Germline V gene lookup returns CDR1 SEHNR and CDR2 FQNEAQ (reference sequence). This CDR3 is 15 amino acids long. After removal of 0 bases from V and 5 bases from J, the junction contained 1 base not matched to a gene. CDR3 in amino acids: CASSLAGTGNEKLFF. Written as DNA, the CDR3 is TGTGCCAGCAGCTTAGCCGGGACAGGGAATGAAAAACTGTTTTTT.

A word on this clone: The same CDR3 arises from other DNA sequences in this sample as well. The chain joins TRBV5-1 to TRBJ1-5, with 8 bases identical to TRBD1. This CDR3 is 16 amino acids long. CDR1 and CDR2 (germline): SGHRS, YFSETQ. The J segment lost 3 bases and the V segment lost 0 bases, leaving 5 bases of the junction unmatched. Here the CDR3 reads CASSLEGQGSNQPQHF. CDR3 coding DNA: TGCGCCAGCAGCTTGGAAGGACAGGGATCCAATCAGCCCCAGCATTTT.

This clone came up a few times. The chain combines TRBV27 with TRBJ2-3; unclear D gene. From germline, CDR1 is MNHEY and CDR2 SMNVEV (reference sequence). V was pared by 2 bases and J by 0 bases, with 9 bases between. This CDR3 is 15 amino acids long. CDR3: CASSLMAASTDTQYF. The CDR3, as DNA: TGTGCCAGCAGTTTAATGGCGGCTAGCACAGATACGCAGTATTTT.

This sequence joins TRBV11-3 and TRBJ1-2; D is undetermined. CDR3 length: 13 amino acids. Trimming shortened V by 0 bases and J by 5 bases, and 7 bases separated the two germline ends. Germline V CDR1 and CDR2: SGHNT, YENEEA. This CDR3 is CASSLDSVYGYTF. The DNA for the CDR3 is TGTGCCAGCAGCTTAGATTCGGTGTATGGCTACACCTTC. The whole variable domain, filled in from reference TRBV11-3 and TRBJ1-2, reads EAGVVQSPRYKIIEKKQPVAFWCNPISGHNTLYWYLQNLGQGPELLIRYENEEAVDDSQLPKDRFSAERLKGVDSTLKIQPAELGDSAVYLCASSLDSVYGYTFGSGTRLTVV.